Each of the 19 T cell receptor beta chains below was sequenced from the same sample in a study of T cells after yellow fever vaccination. MiXCR, applied by TCRdb to the 5' RACE reads, yields one record per CDR3 protein. Seen here are about 340,000 distinct CDR3 sequences, roughly an eighth observed once, and the top ten hold 2.5% to 4%. Sequencing was performed on CD4+ T cells sorted from PBMCs, taken 15 days after the yellow fever booster vaccination. The receptors originated from a man aged 18 to 35 who received the YFV17D yellow fever vaccine.

This clonotype appeared a few times. V gene TRBV24-1 combines with J gene TRBJ2-1; TRBD2 matches 12 bases. The CDR3 has 15 amino acids. Germline V CDR1 and CDR2: KGHDR, SFDVKD. V shed 6 bases, J shed 5 bases, and the junction held 4 bases outside the gene matches. CDR3 nucleotide sequence: TGTGCCACCAGTACTAGCGGGGGGAGTGACAATGAGCAGTTCTTC. Its translation is CATSTSGGSDNEQFF.

The chain joins TRBV9 to TRBJ2-5; 9 bases align to TRBD2. In germline, CDR1 is SGDLS, CDR2 YYNGEE. V lost 0 bases and J lost 3; bases outside the gene matches: 9. CDR3 length: 17 amino acids. The CDR3 DNA follows: TGTGCCAGCAGCGTAGCTACGGTAGCGGGGGCCGAAGAGACCCAGTACTTC. Translating it yields CASSVATVAGAEETQYF.

This clonotype was observed a handful of times. The chain employs TRBV20-1 and TRBJ1-2, with D perhaps TRBD1 (6 bases). Germline lookup yields CDR1 DFQATT and CDR2 SNEGSKA (reference sequence). V was pared by 3 bases and J by 4 bases, with 9 bases between. The CDR3 consists of 12 residues. CDR3: CSASGGIYGYTF. The DNA of the CDR3 is TGCAGTGCTAGTGGGGGCATCTATGGCTACACCTTC.

The rearrangement uses TRBV28 and TRBJ1-4; D is undetermined. Germline values: CDR1 MDHEN, CDR2 SYDVKM. Trimming took off 6 bases at V and 2 bases at J, with 10 bases between the two ends. This CDR3 has 14 residues. The CDR3 DNA sequence: TGTGCCAGCAGCTTCCAGGAGACTAATGAAAAACTGTTTTTT. Its translation: CASSFQETNEKLFF.

V gene TRBV20-1 combines with J gene TRBJ1-5, with D perhaps matching TRBD1 (5 bases). V was trimmed by 3 bases and J by 0 bases, leaving 12 bases between them. This CDR3 has 15 amino acids. Germline V gene sequence: CDR1 DFQATT, CDR2 SNEGSKA (reference sequence). The CDR3: CSARRRASSNQPQHF. For the CDR3, the DNA is TGCAGTGCTAGGCGCAGGGCGAGTAGCAATCAGCCCCAGCATTTT.

The chain has TRBV4-1 and TRBJ2-1; 11 nucleotides line up with TRBD2. The CDR3 length is 15 residues. Germline CDR1 MGHRA, CDR2 YSYEKL. The trim removed 5 bases at V and 9 bases at J, leaving 9 bases unmatched. CDR3 in DNA: TGCGCCAGCAGCGGACCTAGCGGGGGGCTCTTTGAGCAGTTCTTC. Protein: CASSGPSGGLFEQFF.

V gene TRBV4-2 combines with J gene TRBJ2-5; D remains unclear. CDR3 size: 15 residues. Germline V gives CDR1 LGHNA, CDR2 YNFKEQ. Trimming cost V 1 base and J 1 base, with 10 bases left between them. The chain's CDR3 is CASSQGFAVQETQYF. The CDR3 nucleotides read TGTGCCAGCAGCCAAGGTTTCGCGGTCCAAGAGACCCAGTACTTC.

The chain has TRBV5-4 and TRBJ2-5, with a tentative D call TRBD2 (6 bases). Trimming took 3 bases from V and 4 from J, leaving 13 bases between them. The CDR3 runs to 14 residues. Germline CDR1 is SGHNT and CDR2 is YYREEE (reference sequence). Here the CDR3 reads CASSSQAGGETQYF. CDR3 sequence (DNA): TGTGCCAGCAGCTCCCAAGCCGGGGGAGAGACCCAGTACTTC.

The chain couples TRBV4-1 to TRBJ1-5; tentative D call: TRBD1 (5 bases). Germline CDR1 and CDR2: MGHRA and YSYEKL. Trimming stripped 4 bases from V and 7 bases from J, with 14 bases between. The CDR3 is 14 amino acids. This chain's CDR3 is CASSLHSGDQPQHF. DNA for the CDR3: TGCGCCAGCAGCCTCCACTCGGGGGACCAGCCCCAGCATTTT.

In this sample, this clonotype turned up once. The chain links TRBV10-1 to TRBJ2-7, with 12 positions matching TRBD1. This CDR3 spans 13 amino acids. V shed 11 bases and J 5 bases; nucleotides not matched to a gene: 7. Germline CDR1 is WNHNN and CDR2 is SYGVQD (reference sequence). CDR3 residues: CAGNGTGGDEQYV. In DNA, the CDR3 is TGCGCCGGAAACGGGACAGGGGGCGACGAGCAGTACGTC.

This clonotype was found a few times. The junction departs from germline at one end; a sequencing error may be responsible. This chain connects TRBV7-7 to TRBJ1-1, with D unclear. Germline assignment: CDR1 SSHAT and CDR2 FNYEAQ (reference sequence). The CDR3 sequence is 13 residues long. Here the CDR3 DNA reads TGTGCTAGCAGCCCAACTCGGGCCGCTGAAGCTTTCTTT. Translated, it gives CASSPTRAAEAFF.

CDR3 coding DNA: TGTGCCAGCTGTCAGGGAGGGGGTCAGCCCCAGCATTTT. Amino acids: CASCQGGGQPQHF. V usage is TRBV6-2 or TRBV6-3 and J usage is TRBJ1-5, with TRBD1 as a possible D gene (6 bases). Per germline, CDR1 MNHEY and CDR2 SVGEGT. Trimming cost V 8 bases and J 6 bases, with 14 bases left between them. This CDR3 is 13 amino acids long.

This chain connects TRBV5-1 to TRBJ1-1; 9 bases match TRBD1. Germline V CDR1 and CDR2: SGHRS, YFSETQ. The CDR3 consists of 14 residues. V dropped 7 bases and J dropped 5; count of bases not matched to a gene: 9. CDR3 in DNA: TGCGCCAGCGGCGGGGGGACAGGGAGGACTGAAGCTTTCTTT. Protein product: CASGGGTGRTEAFF.

This clonotype appeared a few times. This chain links TRBV5-1 with TRBJ2-5; TRBD2 agrees at 12 bases. The CDR3 is 16 amino acids. The V gene's germline CDR1 is SGHRS and CDR2 YFSETQ. V shed 4 bases, J shed 5 bases, and the junction held 9 bases outside the gene matches. The CDR3 coding sequence is TGCGCCAGCAGCCCGAGACTAGCGGGGGCGGGGGAGACCCAGTACTTC. This encodes CASSPRLAGAGETQYF.

This clonotype was counted only a few times. The chain employs TRBV6-2 or TRBV6-3 and TRBJ2-7; D might be TRBD1 (5 bases). Between the trimmed V and J ends, which lost 10 bases and 1 base, there was a span of 14 bases. Germline loops: CDR1 MNHEY, CDR2 SVGEGT. The CDR3 totals 13 residues. CDR3 protein: CATLSTGSYEQYV. CDR3 in DNA: TGTGCCACCCTATCTACAGGATCCTACGAGCAGTACGTC.

This clonotype came up many times. The chain has TRBV3-1 and TRBJ2-5, with D perhaps matching TRBD1 or TRBD2 (5 bases each). This CDR3 is built from 13 residues. Germline CDR1 LGHDT, CDR2 YNNKEL (reference sequence). Trimming shortened V by 7 bases and J by 2 bases, and 11 bases separated the two germline ends. In nucleotides, the CDR3 is TGTGCCAGCACCCTCGGGGCTCAAGAGACCCAGTACTTC. Encoded protein: CASTLGAQETQYF.

The sample holds many counts of this clonotype. V is TRBV30 and J is TRBJ1-2; perhaps TRBD1 as D (5 bases). This CDR3 is built from 12 residues. V lost 2 bases to trimming and J lost 4 bases, with 8 bases between them. The V gene's germline CDR1 is GTSNPN and CDR2 SVGIG (reference sequence). The CDR3 bases are TGTGCCTGGAGTCGGGACGGCTATGGCTACACCTTC. Translation: CAWSRDGYGYTF.

CDR3 bases: TGCAGTGCTTTAGCGGGGGGAAAAAACATTCAGTACTTC. It encodes CSALAGGKNIQYF. The rearrangement links TRBV20-1 to TRBJ2-4; 10 bases fit TRBD2. Germline values: CDR1 DFQATT, CDR2 SNEGSKA (reference sequence). V lost 5 bases and J lost 4; bases outside the gene matches: 2. This CDR3 has 13 residues.

This clonotype was detected a few times. The chain employs TRBV29-1 and TRBJ1-1; no reliable D call. Germline CDR1 and CDR2: SQVTM and ANQGSEA. V gave up 7 bases and J gave up 2 bases, with 20 bases separating them. The CDR3 length is 15 residues. CDR3 region: CSGIFPPGLNTEAFF. The DNA of the CDR3 is TGCAGCGGTATCTTCCCCCCAGGACTAAACACTGAAGCTTTCTTT. Full variable domain (remainder filled in from reference TRBV29-1 and TRBJ1-1): SAVISQKPSRDICQRGTSLTIQCQVDSQVTMMFWYRQQPGQSLTLIATANQGSEATYESGFVIDKFPISRPNLTFSTLTVSNMSPEDSSIYLCSGIFPPGLNTEAFFGQGTRLTVV.